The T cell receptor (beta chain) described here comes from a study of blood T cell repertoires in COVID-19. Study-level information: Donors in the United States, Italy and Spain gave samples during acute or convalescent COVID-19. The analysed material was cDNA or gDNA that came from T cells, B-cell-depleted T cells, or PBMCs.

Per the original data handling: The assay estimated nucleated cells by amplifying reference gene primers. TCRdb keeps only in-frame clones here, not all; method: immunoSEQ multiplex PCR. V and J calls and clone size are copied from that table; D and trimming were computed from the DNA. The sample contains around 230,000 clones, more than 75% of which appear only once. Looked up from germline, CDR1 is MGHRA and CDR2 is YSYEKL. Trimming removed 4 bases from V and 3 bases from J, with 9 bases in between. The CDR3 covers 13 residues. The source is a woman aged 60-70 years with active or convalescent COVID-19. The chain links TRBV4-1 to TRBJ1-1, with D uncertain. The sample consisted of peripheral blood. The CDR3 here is CASSPPGYTEAFF. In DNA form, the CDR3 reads TGCGCCAGCAGCCCCCCCGGGTACACTGAAGCTTTCTTT.